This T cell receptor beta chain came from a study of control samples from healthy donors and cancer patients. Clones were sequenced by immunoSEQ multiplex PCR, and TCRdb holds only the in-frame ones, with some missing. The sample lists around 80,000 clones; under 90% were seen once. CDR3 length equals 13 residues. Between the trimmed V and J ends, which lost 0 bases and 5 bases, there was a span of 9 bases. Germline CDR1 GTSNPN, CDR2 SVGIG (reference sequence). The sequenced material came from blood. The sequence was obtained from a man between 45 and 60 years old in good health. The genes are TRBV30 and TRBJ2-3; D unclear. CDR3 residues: CAWSVSPGDTQYF. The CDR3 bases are TGTGCCTGGAGTGTAAGCCCTGGAGATACGCAGTATTTT.